The 9 T cell receptor beta chains reported below all come from one sample, sequenced in a study of cytomegalovirus exposure and HLA in healthy donors. PCR involved 60 Vbeta and 13 Jbeta primers. Profiled with immunoSEQ multiplex PCR; TCRdb holds only in-frame clones, not every one. The data contain more than 95,000 clones, more than 75% of them singletons. Sequenced sample: PBMCs. The receptors come from a young man in good health and CMV-seropositive.

The rearrangement joins TRBV27 to TRBJ2-7; D perhaps matches TRBD1 (5 bases). Germline V lookup: CDR1 MNHEY, CDR2 SMNVEV (reference sequence). CDR3 length equals 14 residues. V was pared by 2 bases and J by 2 bases, with 10 bases between. CDR3 in DNA: TGTGCCAGCAGTTTAGCGCAGGGTCCCTACGAGCAGTACTTC. Amino acids: CASSLAQGPYEQYF.

V is TRBV4-3 and J is TRBJ2-1; D is possibly TRBD2 (6 bases). The CDR3 sequence is 14 residues long. Trimming removed 0 bases at V and 6 bases at J, with 9 bases between. Looked up from germline, CDR1 is LGHNA and CDR2 is YSLEER. The CDR3 loop is CASSQDRDFNEQFF. The CDR3 DNA reads as TGCGCCAGCAGCCAAGACCGGGACTTCAATGAGCAGTTCTTC.

The rearrangement links TRBV4-2 to TRBJ2-3; 12 bases agree with TRBD2. Germline CDR1 and CDR2: LGHNA and YNFKEQ. Germline trimming cut 2 bases from V and 2 bases from J; bases unmatched to any gene: 5. There are 17 residues in the CDR3. The CDR3: CASSQPLAGGSTDTQYF. In nucleotides, the CDR3 is TGTGCCAGCAGCCAACCACTAGCGGGAGGTTCCACAGATACGCAGTATTTT.

This chain connects TRBV4-2 to TRBJ2-1, with TRBD1 matching over 11 bases. J lost 6 bases, V lost 5 bases, and 15 bases had no gene match. The CDR3 has 18 residues. CDR1 and CDR2 from the germline V gene are LGHNA and YNFKEQ. CDR3 sequence reads: CASSYSTGTGGQVNEQFF. CDR3 in DNA: TGTGCCAGCAGCTATTCGACCGGGACAGGGGGACAAGTCAATGAGCAGTTCTTC.

This clone has more than one count but fewer than ten. This rearrangement joins TRBV29-1 to TRBJ2-3; 7 nucleotides line up with TRBD1. CDR1 is SQVTM, CDR2 ANQGSEA, per germline. Losses at the gene ends were 7 bases for V and 4 bases for J; bases not matched to a gene: 20. The CDR3 is 17 amino acids. The CDR3 bases are TGCAGCGCCAGCTACACCAACGACAGGGACGGTCCAGATACGCAGTATTTT. This codes for CSASYTNDRDGPDTQYF.

For this clone: The sample holds other DNA sequences that translate to the same CDR3. This chain uses TRBV5-4 with TRBJ2-1; 12 bases are shared with TRBD2. V lost 5 bases and J lost 9; bases outside the gene matches: 12. The CDR3 is made up of 16 amino acids. Germline CDR1 is SGHNT and CDR2 is YYREEE (reference sequence). DNA for the CDR3: TGTGCCAGCAGTCTAGCCGGGACTAGCGGGCTTGTTGAGCAGTTCTTC. It translates to CASSLAGTSGLVEQFF.

The V call is TRBV19, the J call TRBJ1-4, with 8 bases identical to TRBD1. Germline V CDR1 and CDR2: LNHDA, SQIVND (reference sequence). With V trimmed by 3 bases and J by 5 bases, 11 bases remained unmatched. The CDR3 totals 17 residues. This CDR3 reads CASSIGQGNGGNEKLFF. The CDR3 coding sequence is TGTGCCAGTAGTATCGGACAGGGCAACGGGGGGAATGAAAAACTGTTTTTT.

This clone was seen a few times. The rearrangement uses TRBV5-6 and TRBJ2-1; D remains unclear. The CDR3 has 11 residues. CDR1 is SGHDT and CDR2 is YYEEEE in the germline V gene. V was trimmed by 0 bases and J by 10 bases, leaving 5 bases between them. The CDR3 region is CASSLAIEQFF. DNA for the CDR3: TGTGCCAGCAGCTTGGCCATCGAGCAGTTCTTC.

The chain uses TRBV18 and TRBJ1-1; 7 bases agree with TRBD1. Trimming at V came to 6 bases and at J to 6 bases, leaving 4 bases not matched to a gene. This CDR3 comprises 12 residues. The germline V gene has CDR1 KGHSH and CDR2 LQKENI. CDR3 residues: CASSYQGAEAFF. Here the CDR3 DNA reads TGTGCCAGCTCGTATCAGGGGGCTGAAGCTTTCTTT.